The 27 T cell receptor beta chains in this list originate from one sample, sequenced in a study of response to subunit inactivated influenza vaccine. TCRdb analysed the RT-PCR reads with MiXCR anew, one entry per CDR3 protein. The sample has a few hundred thousand distinct CDR3 sequences, approximately 20% seen once. Sequenced here: PBMCs from blood, sampled less than 22 months after vaccination. The receptors come from a man aged 50-75 years who received an inactivated influenza vaccine.

At least ten counts were recorded for this clonotype. The V and J genes are TRBV7-2 and TRBJ1-4, with TRBD1 identical over 10 bases. V shed 4 bases and J 7 bases; nucleotides not matched to a gene: 3. This CDR3 contains 14 residues. CDR1 is SGHTA and CDR2 is FQGNSA in the germline V gene. The CDR3 nucleotides read TGTGCCAGCAGCTCCGACAGGGGGCGTGAAAAACTGTTTTTT. Amino acid sequence: CASSSDRGREKLFF.

This sequence joins TRBV24-1 and TRBJ2-1; D tentatively reads TRBD1 or TRBD2 (5 bases each). Trimming stripped 1 base from V and 12 bases from J, with 12 bases between. The CDR3 is 13 residues long. Germline-derived CDR1 and CDR2 are KGHDR and SFDVKD. The CDR3 loop is CATSDFRAGGQFF. CDR3 in DNA: TGTGCCACCAGTGATTTCAGGGCCGGAGGGCAGTTCTTC.

This rearrangement joins TRBV29-1 to TRBJ2-7, with D maybe TRBD2 (5 bases). The CDR3 runs 11 residues. The germline gives CDR1 SQVTM, CDR2 ANQGSEA. V lost 5 bases, J lost 0 bases, and 5 bases lay in between. The CDR3 here is CSVTSSYEQYF. CDR3 DNA sequence: TGCAGCGTTACTAGCTCCTACGAGCAGTACTTC.

The chain joins TRBV11-1 to TRBJ2-3; 7 nucleotides agree with TRBD2. The V gene's germline CDR1 is SGHAT and CDR2 FQDESV (reference sequence). The CDR3 runs to 15 residues. With V trimmed by 0 bases and J by 7 bases, 7 bases remained unmatched. The CDR3: CASSLAGGLGHTQYF. DNA of the CDR3: TGTGCCAGCAGCTTAGCGGGAGGGCTTGGACATACGCAGTATTTT.

The chain recombines TRBV6-1 with TRBJ2-3; 12 bases map to TRBD2. This CDR3 spans 14 amino acids. Germline V CDR1 and CDR2: MNHNS, SASEGT. J was trimmed by 4 bases and V by 7 bases; bases with no gene match: 3. This CDR3 reads CASTPSGGADTQYF. As DNA, the CDR3 is TGTGCCAGCACGCCTAGCGGGGGGGCAGATACGCAGTATTTT.

V usage is TRBV28 and J usage is TRBJ2-5, with 12 positions matching TRBD2. The CDR3 runs to 21 residues. Germline V CDR1 and CDR2: MDHEN, SYDVKM. V was clipped by 3 bases and J by 2 bases; unmatched bases: 19. The DNA of the CDR3 is TGTGCCAGCAGTTTCCAATGGGGGTTGACTAGCGGGAGCTTAAGTCAAGAGACCCAGTACTTC. It specifies CASSFQWGLTSGSLSQETQYF.

V and J are TRBV5-1 and TRBJ1-5; perhaps TRBD1 as D (6 bases). Germline CDR1 reads SGHRS; CDR2 reads YFSETQ. Trimming removed 8 bases at V and 6 bases at J, with 15 bases between. This CDR3 is 13 amino acids long. CDR3 nucleotide sequence: TGCGCCAGTTCGGGGGGCTCGGGTCAGCCCCAGCATTTT. Translated, it gives CASSGGSGQPQHF.

This rearrangement joins TRBV4-1 to TRBJ1-6; 9 bases agree with TRBD1. Germline assignment: CDR1 MGHRA and CDR2 YSYEKL. V was clipped by 4 bases and J by 6 bases; unmatched bases: 10. The CDR3 extends over 17 amino acids. The CDR3 spells CASSRVRRTGANSPLHF. The CDR3 coding sequence is TGCGCCAGCAGCCGCGTTAGAAGGACAGGGGCTAATTCACCCCTCCACTTT.

V gene TRBV20-1 combines with J gene TRBJ2-1; no definite D call. The V gene's germline CDR1 is DFQATT and CDR2 SNEGSKA (reference sequence). The CDR3 runs 12 residues. V lost 0 bases, J lost 7 bases, and 7 bases lay in between. The CDR3 DNA follows: TGCAGTGCTAGAGATCAGACGAATGAGCAGTTCTTC. It encodes CSARDQTNEQFF.

The rearrangement links TRBV20-1 to TRBJ2-3; 10 nucleotides line up with TRBD1. Germline trimming cut 5 bases from V and 1 base from J; bases unmatched to any gene: 9. Germline V gives CDR1 DFQATT, CDR2 SNEGSKA (reference sequence). This CDR3 is built from 16 residues. CDR3 in DNA: TGCAGTGCTTCTAAACGAGGGACAGGGGGCACAGATACGCAGTATTTT. Protein sequence: CSASKRGTGGTDTQYF.

This clonotype was detected a few times. The CDR3 protein is CSAPRQGGVNSPLHF. CDR3 sequence (DNA): TGCAGTGCTCCCCGACAGGGGGGAGTCAATTCACCCCTCCACTTT. This rearrangement joins TRBV20-1 to TRBJ1-6; 9 nucleotides line up with TRBD1. Germline assignment: CDR1 DFQATT and CDR2 SNEGSKA (reference sequence). The CDR3 consists of 15 residues. J lost 7 bases, V lost 5 bases, and 9 bases had no gene match.

The genes are TRBV7-9 and TRBJ2-3; perhaps TRBD2 as D (5 bases). The CDR3 runs 15 residues. The germline V gene has CDR1 SEHNR and CDR2 FQNEAQ (reference sequence). Trimming took 5 bases from V and 4 from J, leaving 16 bases between them. The CDR3 DNA is TGTGCCAGCAGCCGGAGAGAGCGGTGGGCAGATACGCAGTATTTT. Translating it yields CASSRRERWADTQYF.

The rearrangement links TRBV20-1 to TRBJ1-5; 11 bases align to TRBD1. CDR3 length: 15 amino acids. Germline CDR1 DFQATT, CDR2 SNEGSKA (reference sequence). V lost 6 bases to trimming and J lost 7 bases; unmatched junction nucleotides: 11. CDR3 coding DNA: TGCAGTGCCATTTACGGGACAGGGGGAAGACAGCCCCAGCATTTT. This codes for CSAIYGTGGRQPQHF.

At least ten counts were recorded for this clonotype. The chain joins TRBV20-1 to TRBJ2-1; D is possibly TRBD1 (6 bases). CDR1 is DFQATT and CDR2 is SNEGSKA in the germline V gene (reference sequence). CDR3 size: 14 residues. Trimming left V 0 bases short and J 6 bases short, with 12 bases between. CDR3 DNA sequence: TGCAGTGCTAGAGATAGGACAGTCTCCAATGAGCAGTTCTTC. This encodes CSARDRTVSNEQFF.

This clonotype was counted a few times. The V and J genes are TRBV7-2 and TRBJ1-4; TRBD1 matches at 8 bases. The CDR3 runs 16 residues. The V gene's germline CDR1 is SGHTA and CDR2 FQGNSA. The trim removed 5 bases at V and 0 bases at J, leaving 5 bases unmatched. CDR3 protein: CASSRRTGTTNEKLFF. CDR3 coding DNA: TGTGCCAGCAGCCGACGGACAGGGACAACTAATGAAAAACTGTTTTTT. The entire variable domain, with the rest obtained from reference TRBV7-2 and TRBJ1-4, is as follows: GAGVSQSPSNKVTEKGKDVELRCDPISGHTALYWYRQSLGQGLEFLIYFQGNSAPDKSGLPSDRFSAERTGGSVSTLTIQRTQQEDSAVYLCASSRRTGTTNEKLFFGSGTQLSVL.

The gene calls are TRBV5-4 and TRBJ2-3; possibly TRBD1 or TRBD2 for D (5 bases each). V lost 5 bases to trimming and J lost 0 bases, with 16 bases between them. Germline lookup yields CDR1 SGHNT and CDR2 YYREEE (reference sequence). The CDR3 spans 16 residues. The CDR3 DNA follows: TGTGCCAGCAGGAGCGGACAAAGGCGAAGCACAGATACGCAGTATTTT. Its translation is CASRSGQRRSTDTQYF.

This clonotype was counted between two and nine times. V and J are TRBV18 and TRBJ1-5; TRBD1 matches at 8 bases. Germline CDR1 reads KGHSH; CDR2 reads LQKENI. The CDR3 is 13 amino acids. V lost 3 bases to trimming and J lost 6 bases; unmatched junction nucleotides: 1. The CDR3 reads CASSPDRAQPQHF. Written as DNA, the CDR3 is TGTGCCAGCTCACCGGACAGGGCTCAGCCCCAGCATTTT. The full variable domain, completed using reference TRBV18 and TRBJ1-5, is NAGVMQNPRHLVRRRGQEARLRCSPMKGHSHVYWYRQLPEEGLKFMVYLQKENIIDESGMPKERFSAEFPKEGPSILRIQQVVRGDSAAYFCASSPDRAQPQHFGDGTRLSIL.

This clonotype was observed a few times. This sequence joins TRBV6-1 and TRBJ1-5; D ambiguous. The CDR3 consists of 15 residues. Germline V gene lookup returns CDR1 MNHNS and CDR2 SASEGT. V lost 5 bases and J lost 0, with 11 bases in between. CDR3 loop: CASSRGLNSNQPQHF. In DNA, the CDR3 is TGTGCCAGCAGTCGGGGTCTAAATAGCAATCAGCCCCAGCATTTT.

The rearrangement joins TRBV29-1 to TRBJ2-3; D may be TRBD1 (6 bases). Per the germline V gene, CDR1 is SQVTM and CDR2 is ANQGSEA. This CDR3 has 16 amino acids. Trimming shortened V by 7 bases and J by 3 bases, and 23 bases separated the two germline ends. The CDR3 nucleotides read TGCAGCGGACGGACAGCAGGCGGTGTGTTTACAGATACGCAGTATTTT. Translation: CSGRTAGGVFTDTQYF.

The gene calls are TRBV27 and TRBJ1-5, with D uncertain. Trimming took 6 bases from V and 4 from J, leaving 16 bases between them. This CDR3 has 15 amino acids. Germline V gene lookup returns CDR1 MNHEY and CDR2 SMNVEV (reference sequence). The DNA of the CDR3 is TGTGCCAGCAGCCCCGAGAGAGCCCTTAATCAGCCCCAGCATTTT. Encoded protein: CASSPERALNQPQHF.

The J gene is TRBJ1-5, the V gene TRBV10-3; 7 bases agree with TRBD1. The CDR3 has 14 residues. After removal of 6 bases from V and 3 bases from J, the junction contained 5 bases not matched to a gene. The V gene's germline CDR1 is ENHRY and CDR2 SYGVKD. The CDR3 protein is CAISVTGANQPQHF. The CDR3 nucleotides read TGTGCCATCAGCGTTACAGGGGCCAATCAGCCCCAGCATTTT.

This clonotype was counted between two and nine times. The chain carries TRBV6-1 and TRBJ2-1; either TRBD1 or TRBD2 may supply D (6 bases each). CDR1 and CDR2 from the germline V gene are MNHNS and SASEGT. V shed 3 bases and J shed 4 bases, with 19 bases lying between them. The CDR3 is made up of 17 amino acids. The CDR3 DNA reads TGTGCCAGCAGTGACGGTGGGGGGCGACTCCTTTACAATGAGCAGTTCTTC. Protein sequence: CASSDGGGRLLYNEQFF.

The rearrangement links TRBV5-1 to TRBJ2-5; TRBD2 is a possible D gene (5 bases). V was shortened by 6 bases and J by 2 bases, with 20 bases between the two germline ends. The CDR3 sequence is 16 residues long. CDR1 and CDR2 from the germline V gene are SGHRS and YFSETQ. CDR3 loop: CASKGSVRGAQETQYF. The DNA for the CDR3 is TGCGCCAGCAAGGGAAGCGTCCGGGGAGCGCAAGAGACCCAGTACTTC.

In its sample, this clonotype was seen many times. The chain combines TRBV11-2 with TRBJ2-3; 7 bases line up with TRBD2. Germline lookup yields CDR1 SGHAT and CDR2 FQNNGV. The CDR3 covers 16 residues. V lost 5 bases to trimming and J lost 1 base; unmatched junction nucleotides: 9. Written as DNA, the CDR3 is TGTGCCAGCAGCCCCAGGGTTACTAGCGGCACAGATACGCAGTATTTT. It codes for CASSPRVTSGTDTQYF.

This clonotype appeared many times. The CDR3, as DNA: TGTGCCAGCAGTTTCGCGGGGCGAACGGTGGAGCCCCAGCATTTT. This codes for CASSFAGRTVEPQHF. V usage is TRBV6-5 and J usage is TRBJ1-5; tentatively, D is TRBD1 (5 bases). This CDR3 contains 15 residues. Trimming took off 4 bases at V and 8 bases at J, with 18 bases between the two ends. The germline V gene has CDR1 MNHEY and CDR2 SVGAGI.

The J gene is TRBJ2-1, the V gene TRBV7-2; 8 bases align to TRBD1. The CDR3 runs to 13 residues. V lost 3 bases, J lost 9 bases, and 4 bases stayed unmatched. Germline-derived CDR1 and CDR2 are SGHTA and FQGNSA. The CDR3 protein is CASSFGQGVEQFF. For the CDR3, the DNA is TGTGCCAGCAGCTTCGGACAGGGAGTTGAGCAGTTCTTC.

V and J are TRBV10-3 and TRBJ2-1; D call uncertain. CDR1 and CDR2 from the germline V gene are ENHRY and SYGVKD. Trimming cost V 6 bases and J 10 bases, with 10 bases left between them. CDR3 length: 11 amino acids. The CDR3 nucleotides read TGTGCCATCAGAACGGCAGACGAGCAGTTCTTC. This encodes CAIRTADEQFF.